Below are 19 T cell receptor beta chains sequenced from a single sample in a study of control samples from healthy donors and cancer patients. Assay used: immunoSEQ multiplex PCR; TCRdb lists only in-frame clones, some missing. The sample records tens of thousands of clones, around 80% being singletons. The specimen sequenced was PBMCs. These receptors were taken from a man aged 55 to 70 with head and neck cancer.

The V call is TRBV6-6, the J call TRBJ2-7; D gene uncertain. The CDR3 length is 13 residues. V was pared by 0 bases and J by 4 bases, with 7 bases between. Germline values: CDR1 MNHNY, CDR2 SVGAGI (reference sequence). The CDR3 nucleotides read TGTGCCAGCAGTTACTCGAAAGAGTACGAGCAGTACTTC. It translates to CASSYSKEYEQYF.

This chain links TRBV5-1 with TRBJ2-3; possibly TRBD1 for D (6 bases). The V gene lost 3 bases and the J gene lost 0 bases, with 11 bases spanning the gap. The V gene's germline CDR1 is SGHRS and CDR2 YFSETQ. The CDR3 is 15 residues long. The DNA of the CDR3 is TGCGCCAGCAGCTATTACAGGGAAAGCACAGATACGCAGTATTTT. As protein: CASSYYRESTDTQYF.

The rearrangement uses TRBV14 and TRBJ2-1; 7 bases fit TRBD2. The ends lost 4 bases at V and 1 base at J; junction bases unmatched: 10. CDR3 length: 17 amino acids. Germline loops: CDR1 SGHDN, CDR2 FVKESK. The CDR3 region is CASSPRQRDGSYNEQFF. The CDR3 DNA reads as TGTGCCAGCAGCCCTCGCCAGCGGGATGGTTCCTACAATGAGCAGTTCTTC.

This chain joins TRBV27 and TRBJ2-7; D is tentatively TRBD1 or TRBD2 (6 bases each). Germline loops: CDR1 MNHEY, CDR2 SMNVEV (reference sequence). The CDR3 runs to 15 residues. The V end was cut by 3 bases, the J end by 2 bases, with 14 bases between. The DNA of the CDR3 is TGTGCCAGCAGTTTGGACCCAAGGGGGGCCTACGAGCAGTACTTC. The encoded protein is CASSLDPRGAYEQYF.

This chain connects TRBV19 to TRBJ1-6; the D is unclear. The CDR3 is 15 residues long. Per the germline V gene, CDR1 is LNHDA and CDR2 is SQIVND (reference sequence). The V end was cut by 4 bases, the J end by 10 bases, with 17 bases between. CDR3 amino acids: CASSTEDRIASPLHF. The CDR3, as DNA: TGTGCCAGTAGTACCGAGGACCGCATAGCATCACCCCTCCACTTT.

As concerns this clone: This sample includes further DNA sequences coding for the same CDR3. The CDR3 nucleotides read TGTGCCAGCAGCCAATTCCGCACAGATACGCAGTATTTT. Protein: CASSQFRTDTQYF. The rearrangement joins TRBV14 to TRBJ2-3; D remains unclear. Per the germline V gene, CDR1 is SGHDN and CDR2 is FVKESK. CDR3 length: 13 amino acids. V dropped 2 bases and J dropped 1 base, with 4 bases sitting between them.

This rearrangement joins TRBV4-1 to TRBJ2-1; 9 bases line up with TRBD2. The CDR3 consists of 17 residues. The V and J ends lost 0 bases and 3 bases, in that order; junction bases with no gene match: 6. From germline, CDR1 is MGHRA and CDR2 YSYEKL. The CDR3 loop reads CASSQEYGLAIYNEQFF. The DNA for the CDR3 is TGCGCCAGCAGCCAAGAGTATGGACTAGCGATCTACAATGAGCAGTTCTTC.

The rearrangement uses TRBV6-6 and TRBJ2-3; 7 nucleotides align to TRBD2. V lost 8 bases to trimming and J lost 0 bases; unmatched junction nucleotides: 2. CDR1 MNHNY and CDR2 SVGAGI come from the germline V gene (reference sequence). The CDR3 contains 13 residues. The CDR3 DNA is TGTGCCAGCTCAGCGGGAAGCACAGATACGCAGTATTTT. Amino acids: CASSAGSTDTQYF.

This chain connects TRBV7-3 to TRBJ1-1; no clear D gene. The CDR3 runs to 14 residues. Germline CDR1 reads SGHTA; CDR2 reads FQGTGA. The V and J ends lost 6 bases and 1 base respectively, with 12 bases between them. The CDR3 spells CASSFSSGNTEAFF. CDR3 sequence (DNA): TGTGCCAGCAGTTTTTCATCAGGGAACACTGAAGCTTTCTTT.

CDR3 nucleotides: TGTGCCAGTAGTAGTAGACTAGCGGGAGGGCATGACGGGGAGCTGTTTTTT. Translation gives CASSSRLAGGHDGELFF. V usage is TRBV19 and J usage is TRBJ2-2; 14 bases map to TRBD2. With 4 bases clipped from V and 7 bases from J, the junction kept 8 bases outside the gene matches. This CDR3 region has 17 residues. The germline V gene encodes CDR1 LNHDA and CDR2 SQIVND (reference sequence).

V usage is TRBV7-6 and J usage is TRBJ2-2; the match to TRBD2 covers 9 bases. The CDR3 extends over 15 amino acids. J gave up 2 bases and V 8 bases, and 6 bases lay outside the gene matches. Per the germline V gene, CDR1 is SGHVS and CDR2 is FNYEAQ. As DNA, the CDR3 is TGTGCCAGCGGCCCGACTAGCGGAAACACCGGGGAGCTGTTTTTT. This encodes CASGPTSGNTGELFF.

The rearrangement joins TRBV10-3 to TRBJ1-1; possibly TRBD1 for D (6 bases). Trimming removed 4 bases from V and 8 bases from J, with 20 bases in between. Per the germline V gene, CDR1 is ENHRY and CDR2 is SYGVKD. This CDR3 has 15 amino acids. CDR3 in DNA: TGTGCCATCAGTGTCTCGGCCGTGGTGGGGGGCGAAGCTTTCTTT. Translated: CAISVSAVVGGEAFF.

The J gene is TRBJ1-2, the V gene TRBV19, with 8 bases aligning to TRBD1. From germline, CDR1 is LNHDA and CDR2 SQIVND (reference sequence). With 0 bases clipped from V and 8 bases from J, the junction kept 5 bases outside the gene matches. The CDR3 runs to 14 residues. CDR3 DNA: TGTGCCAGTAGTATAGAGACTCGGACAGGGGGCTACACCTTC. The encoded protein is CASSIETRTGGYTF.

The rearrangement joins TRBV6-5 to TRBJ1-2, with D hard to call. The germline CDR1 and CDR2 sequences are MNHEY and SVGAGI. V gave up 6 bases and J gave up 3 bases, with 11 bases separating them. The CDR3 has 13 residues. The CDR3 spells CASRAPGDYGYTF. CDR3 coding DNA: TGTGCCAGCAGAGCCCCCGGGGACTATGGCTACACCTTC.

This chain links TRBV7-9 with TRBJ2-5, with TRBD1 identical over 7 bases. CDR3 length: 14 amino acids. The germline V gene has CDR1 SEHNR and CDR2 FQNEAQ (reference sequence). Unmatched junction bases numbered 2, after V lost 4 bases and J lost 0 bases. This CDR3 reads CASSSTGNQETQYF. The CDR3 region has the DNA TGTGCCAGCAGCTCGACAGGGAACCAAGAGACCCAGTACTTC. The whole variable domain, remainder taken from reference TRBV7-9 and TRBJ2-5, is DTGVSQNPRHKITKRGQNVTFRCDPISEHNRLYWYRQTLGQGPEFLTYFQNEAQLEKSRLLSDRFSAERPKGSFSTLEIQRTEQGDSAMYLCASSSTGNQETQYFGPGTRLLVL.

This clone appeared once. CDR3 protein: CASSFSGSTDTQYF. CDR3 sequence (DNA): TGCGCCAGCAGCTTTAGCGGGAGCACAGATACGCAGTATTTT. The rearrangement uses TRBV5-1 and TRBJ2-3; 7 nucleotides line up with TRBD2. This CDR3 region has 14 residues. The V gene end was trimmed by 2 bases and the J gene end by 0 bases; junction bases not matched to a gene: 0. Germline values: CDR1 SGHRS, CDR2 YFSETQ.

The rearrangement joins TRBV9 to TRBJ2-1; a possible D gene is TRBD2 (6 bases). The CDR3 totals 15 residues. Trimming took 0 bases from V and 4 from J, leaving 11 bases between them. CDR1 SGDLS and CDR2 YYNGEE come from the germline V gene. The CDR3 loop is CASSVGAGLYNEQFF. The CDR3 DNA reads as TGTGCCAGCAGCGTAGGGGCGGGACTTTACAATGAGCAGTTCTTC.

The chain employs TRBV6-2 or TRBV6-3 and TRBJ2-7; D is perhaps TRBD1 (6 bases). Germline V gives CDR1 MNHEY, CDR2 SVGEGT. V was cut by 5 bases and J by 2 bases, with 16 bases left in between. CDR3 length: 15 residues. DNA for the CDR3: TGTGCCAGCAGTCTTTCACAGGGATCGACCTACGAGCAGTACTTC. Its protein is CASSLSQGSTYEQYF.

This clone was recorded only once. The CDR3 spells CASGFGTGSVETQYF. CDR3 DNA sequence: TGTGCTAGTGGTTTTGGGACAGGGAGTGTCGAGACCCAGTACTTC. The chain employs TRBV12-5 and TRBJ2-5, with 9 bases identical to TRBD1. V lost 3 bases, J lost 5 bases, and 7 bases stayed unmatched. The germline gives CDR1 LGHNT, CDR2 FRNRAP. This CDR3 contains 15 residues.